The rows below give T cell receptor beta chains drawn from one sample of a study of T cell responses to AZD1222 COVID-19 vaccine. Repertoires were generated with immunoSEQ multiplex PCR, while TCRdb's copy carries only in-frame clones and drops some. The table records 100,000 to 150,000 clones, around nine tenths of them present only once. The material was peripheral blood, obtained on day 0 of AZD1222 vaccination. The receptor source for this set is an adult in good health. The CDR3 runs from the conserved cysteine through the conserved F or W. A D gene is named only where the DNA matches it firmly. Some rows have no size entry. The others give once, few or many, or a class for an expanded clone.

>TRBV27|TRBJ1-1|-|-
TGTGCCAGCAGTTATGGGAACACTGAAGCTTTCTTT
CASSYGNTEAFF
>TRBV7-9|TRBJ1-4|TRBD1|-
TGTGCCAGCAGCCTAGGGACAGTTAATGAAAAACTGTTTTTT
CASSLGTVNEKLFF
>TRBV7-2|TRBJ2-7|-|-
TGTGCCAGCAGCTTAGTCCTGCGGGGCCCGGTTGAGCAGTACTTC
CASSLVLRGPVEQYF
>TRBV9|TRBJ1-2|-|once
TGTGCCAGCAGTCCATTTGGGGGGGCAGGGTATGGCTACACCTTC
CASSPFGGAGYGYTF
>TRBV27|TRBJ2-2|TRBD1|-
TGTGCCAGCGCCGGCCTTGGACAGGGGGCGCGATATGAGCTGTTTTTT
CASAGLGQGARYELFF
>TRBV19|TRBJ2-2|-|-
TGTGCCAGTTGGCAGGGAGGGGAGCTGTTTTTT
CASWQGGELFF
>TRBV6-5|TRBJ1-3|-|-
TGTGCCACCCTCGGGACTTTCGACTCTGGAAACACCATATATTTT
CATLGTFDSGNTIYF
>TRBV11-2|TRBJ1-2|TRBD1|-
TGTGCCAGCAGCTTAGATATCCAGGGGGGCTATGGCTACACCTTC
CASSLDIQGGYGYTF
>TRBV7-3|TRBJ1-6|-|many
TGTGCCAGCAGCTGGTCGGCGAGAGGTTCACCCCTCCACTTT
CASSWSARGSPLHF
>TRBV4-3|TRBJ2-1|-|-
TGCGCCAGCAGCCAAGAAATACTAGGGAGCTCCTACAATGAGCAGTTCTTC
CASSQEILGSSYNEQFF
>TRBV2|TRBJ2-3|-|-
TGTGCCAGCAGGAACACAGATACGCAGTATTTT
CASRNTDTQYF
>TRBV18|TRBJ1-1|-|-
TGTGCCAGCTCGTTACAGGGTTCTGCTTTCTTT
CASSLQGSAFF
>TRBV7-8|TRBJ2-5|TRBD1|-
TGTGCCAGCAGCCCAGACAGGGGGCCTGGAGAGACCCAGTACTTC
CASSPDRGPGETQYF
>TRBV24-1|TRBJ2-1|TRBD2|-
TGTGCCACCAGTGATAGCGGGGGGACCTGGAGGGGTTACAATGAGCAGTTCTTC
CATSDSGGTWRGYNEQFF
>TRBV11-2|TRBJ2-1|-|-
TGTGCCAGCAGGACACAGGGAGACCTTACCTACAATGAGCAGTTCTTC
CASRTQGDLTYNEQFF
>TRBV19|TRBJ1-1|-|-
TGTGCCAGTAGTCTAGCAGGTCCTAACACTGAAGCTTTCTTT
CASSLAGPNTEAFF
>TRBV28|TRBJ1-6|-|-
TGTGCCAGCAGCTACCCGGACAACTCTCCACCCCTCCACTTT
CASSYPDNSPPLHF
>TRBV6-5|TRBJ1-6|-|-
TGTGCCAGCAGTTACGGAGACAGGTCACCCCTCCACTTT
CASSYGDRSPLHF
>TRBV4-1|TRBJ2-1|-|-
TGCGCCAGCAGCCAGTACAGGGGCGGGGGCAATGAGCAGTTCTTC
CASSQYRGGGNEQFF
>TRBV19|TRBJ2-4|-|once
TGTGCCAGTAGTCGAGGACTGAGGGGGGGAAACATTCAGTACTTC
CASSRGLRGGNIQYF
>TRBV7-2|TRBJ2-3|-|-
TGTGCCAGCAGCTTATCTGATACGCAGTATTTT
CASSLSDTQYF
>TRBV7-2|TRBJ2-7|TRBD1|-
TGTGCCAGCAGCTCCTACAGGGGGTACGAGCAGTACTTC
CASSSYRGYEQYF
>TRBV7-2|TRBJ2-7|TRBD1|few
TGTGCCAGCAGCTTGGGCGTCGACAGGGGATTCTACGAGCAGTACTTC
CASSLGVDRGFYEQYF
>TRBV7-6|TRBJ2-3|TRBD1|-
TGTGCCAGCAGCCAGCGGACAGGGGGCGCAGATACGCAGTATTTT
CASSQRTGGADTQYF
>TRBV7-9|TRBJ2-7|TRBD1|-
TGTGCCAGCAGCTTAGGTATGGCAGGGGGCGAGCAGTACTTC
CASSLGMAGGEQYF
>TRBV10-3|TRBJ1-4|-|-
TGTGCCATCAGTGAGGGCGGCTTTCGGGAAAAACTGTTTTTT
CAISEGGFREKLFF
>TRBV7-9|TRBJ1-6|TRBD1|once
TGTGCCAGCAGCCCGGGACAGACCACGTATAATTCACCCCTCCACTTT
CASSPGQTTYNSPLHF
>TRBV6-5|TRBJ1-2|-|-
TGTGCCAGCAGACAGGGTTATGGCTACACCTTC
CASRQGYGYTF
>TRBV28|TRBJ1-5|-|-
TGTGCCAGCACCCCGCCGGTGGATCAGCCCCAGCATTTT
CASTPPVDQPQHF
>TRBV30|TRBJ2-5|-|-
TGTGCCTGGAGTGCAGGGGTCCCGGAGACCCAGTACTTC
CAWSAGVPETQYF
>TRBV15|TRBJ1-6|-|-
TGTGCCACCAGCAGAGTAGACCCTAATTCACCCCTCCACTTT
CATSRVDPNSPLHF
>TRBV12-3/TRBV12-4|TRBJ1-2|-|-
TGTGCCAGCAGTTTCGCACCCAACTATGGCTACACCTTC
CASSFAPNYGYTF
>TRBV6-4|TRBJ2-3|-|few
TGTGCCAGCAGTGACGGGCAGGGGGGGGATACGCAGTATTTT
CASSDGQGGDTQYF
>TRBV6-2/TRBV6-3|TRBJ1-6|-|-
TGTGCCAGCAGTTCACGAAACGGCAGGGAAAGTTCACCCCTCCACTTT
CASSSRNGRESSPLHF
>TRBV7-8|TRBJ1-5|-|few
TGTGCCAGCAGCTTAGTTCAGGGACCTAGTCAGCCCCAGCATTTT
CASSLVQGPSQPQHF
>TRBV4-3|TRBJ1-2|TRBD1|-
TGCGCCAGCAGCCAACGGACAGGGAGTAACTATGGCTACACCTTC
CASSQRTGSNYGYTF
>TRBV5-1|TRBJ1-1|TRBD1|-
TGCGCCAGCAGATTGGACAGGGCACACACTGAAGCTTTCTTT
CASRLDRAHTEAFF
>TRBV7-8|TRBJ1-5|-|-
TGTGCCAGCAGCTTGGAGACAGGCTTCAATCAGCCCCAGCATTTT
CASSLETGFNQPQHF
>TRBV28|TRBJ2-7|TRBD2|-
TGTGCCAGCAGTTTATTAGGGCGGGGGAGAGCCTACGAGCAGTACTTC
CASSLLGRGRAYEQYF
>TRBV28|TRBJ1-1|-|-
TGTGCCAGCCTAACTTTGAACACTGAAGCTTTCTTT
CASLTLNTEAFF
>TRBV7-2|TRBJ2-6|-|-
TGTGCCAGCAGCTTAGTTGCCTCTGGGGCCAACGTCCTGACTTTC
CASSLVASGANVLTF
>TRBV19|TRBJ1-4|TRBD1|once
TGTGCCACCACTCTTGGAGGGACAGGGAATGAAAAACTGTTTTTT
CATTLGGTGNEKLFF
>TRBV4-3|TRBJ2-3|TRBD2|-
TGCGCCAGCAGCCAAACTAGCGGGGGTAGAGGTACGCAGTATTTT
CASSQTSGGRGTQYF
>TRBV7-3|TRBJ2-1|-|-
TGTGCCAGCAGCTTAGGGGACCACAATGAGCAGTTCTTC
CASSLGDHNEQFF